This T cell receptor beta chain comes out of a study of early T cells in non-severe SARS-CoV-2 infection. Germline-derived CDR1 and CDR2 are SEHNR and FQNEAQ (reference sequence). V lost 6 bases to trimming and J lost 7 bases; unmatched junction nucleotides: 12. This CDR3 is built from 15 residues. This clonotype was detected only a few times. TCRdb fed the 5' RACE reads into MiXCR, producing one record per CDR3 protein. This table holds just under 65,000 distinct CDR3 sequences, about 10% found once. This TCR was sampled from an adult who was a healthcare worker with PCR-confirmed SARS-CoV-2 infection or an uninfected control (not recorded which). The chain links TRBV7-9 to TRBJ2-1; 7 bases are a match to TRBD1. The sample was whole blood, taken at baseline. CDR3 in amino acids: CASSPGQVQRNEQFF. CDR3 sequence (DNA): TGTGCCAGCAGTCCAGGACAGGTCCAGAGAAATGAGCAGTTCTTC.